The entry below describes one T cell receptor (beta chain). The assay was immunoSEQ multiplex PCR, and TCRdb's table has in-frame clones only and misses some. Of about 260,000 clones in the sample, roughly 88% were seen once. These data are taken from a study of blood T cell repertoires in COVID-19. The CDR3 runs 17 residues. The V and J genes are TRBV21-1 and TRBJ2-3; the table gives TRBD2 as D, unverified against the DNA. TRBV21-1 is labeled a pseudogene. This TCR derives from a woman aged 40 to 50 with acute COVID-19. Material: PBMCs or T cells enriched from blood (not recorded which). The CDR3 loop reads CASSIWGVCYHTDTQYF. The CDR3 DNA is TGTGCCAGCAGCATTTGGGGGGTATGTTACCACACAGATACGCAGTATTTT.